What follows are 2 T cell receptor beta chains derived from one specimen sequenced in a study of a mutant IDH1 vaccine in newly diagnosed glioma. No antigens are known for them. Sequencing used immunoSEQ multiplex PCR; TCRdb keeps in-frame clones, though not all of them. The repertoire holds around 120,000 clones, with roughly 78% as singletons. Time point noted: week 11, during vaccination. A single vaccine dose contained 300 ug of mutant IDH1 20-mer peptide, and topical imiquimod was used with it. Sequencing used PBMCs, obtained from a glioma patient whose treatment included an IDH1 peptide vaccine. The receptor set was obtained from a man in his forties or fifties with glioma.

DNA of the CDR3: TGTGCCAGTAGTCCGGGACCTTGGCGCTACACCTTC. This gives the protein CASSPGPWRYTF. This chain connects TRBV19 to TRBJ1-2; tentative D call: TRBD1 (5 bases). The CDR3 is 12 amino acids. The V gene lost 5 bases and the J gene lost 9 bases, with 13 bases spanning the gap. Germline lookup yields CDR1 LNHDA and CDR2 SQIVND (reference sequence).

V is TRBV7-3 and J is TRBJ2-1, with D uncertain. The CDR3 covers 13 residues. V was cut by 1 base and J by 5 bases, with 6 bases left in between. Germline V gene data show CDR1 as SGHTA and CDR2 as FQGTGA. The CDR3 loop reads CASSLRMHNEQFF. Here the CDR3 DNA reads TGTGCCAGCAGCTTAAGGATGCACAATGAGCAGTTCTTC.